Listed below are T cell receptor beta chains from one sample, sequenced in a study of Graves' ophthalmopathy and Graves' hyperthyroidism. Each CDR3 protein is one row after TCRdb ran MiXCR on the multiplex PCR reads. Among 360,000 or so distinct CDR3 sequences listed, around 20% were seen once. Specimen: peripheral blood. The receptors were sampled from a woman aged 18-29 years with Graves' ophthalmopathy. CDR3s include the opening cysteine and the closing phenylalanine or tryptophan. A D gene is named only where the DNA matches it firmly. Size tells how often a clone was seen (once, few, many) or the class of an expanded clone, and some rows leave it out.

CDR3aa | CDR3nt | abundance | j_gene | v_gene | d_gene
CASSLLRFRLEEGETQYF | TGTGCCAGCTCACTCCTTCGATTTCGACTAGAAGAGGGAGAGACCCAGTACTTC | many | TRBJ2-5 | TRBV18 | .
CAWTRQPAPSNYGYTF | TGTGCCTGGACCCGACAGCCTGCACCCTCTAACTATGGCTACACCTTC | many | TRBJ1-2 | TRBV30 | .
CATSPPGDNTEAFF | TGTGCCACTAGCCCCCCAGGGGACAACACTGAAGCTTTCTTT | many | TRBJ1-1 | TRBV24-1 | .
CASSPISSYEQYF | TGCGCCAGCAGCCCGATATCCTCCTACGAGCAGTACTTC | many | TRBJ2-7 | TRBV5-1 | .
CASSLAGATYEQYF | TGCGCCAGCAGCTTAGCGGGGGCCACCTACGAGCAGTACTTC | many | TRBJ2-7 | TRBV5-1 | TRBD2
CAWYRGASGGANVLTF | TGTGCCTGGTACCGGGGGGCTAGCGGGGGGGCCAACGTCCTGACTTTC | many | TRBJ2-6 | TRBV30 | TRBD2
CASRTRQGSNQPQHF | TGTGCCAGCAGAACACGACAGGGGAGCAATCAGCCCCAGCATTTT | many | TRBJ1-5 | TRBV27 | TRBD1
CASSPLVGTSGRSYEQYF | TGTGCCAGCAGCCCTTTAGTCGGGACTAGCGGGAGGAGCTACGAGCAGTACTTC | many | TRBJ2-7 | TRBV14 | TRBD2
CASTSRGGPRGETQYF | TGTGCCAGCACCTCCAGAGGGGGACCTCGGGGGGAGACCCAGTACTTC | many | TRBJ2-5 | TRBV12-3/TRBV12-4 | .
CASSPLGGFSSYEQYF | TGTGCCAGCAGTCCGTTAGGGGGGTTTAGCTCCTACGAGCAGTACTTC | many | TRBJ2-7 | TRBV27 | .
CASSPPSGRARGETQYF | TGTGCCAGCAGCCCTCCTAGCGGGAGGGCCAGGGGAGAGACCCAGTACTTC | many | TRBJ2-5 | TRBV7-2 | TRBD2
CASSEGWTEAFF | TGTGCCAGCAGCGAGGGTTGGACTGAAGCTTTCTTT | many | TRBJ1-1 | TRBV2 | .
CASTLGAGLTYEQYF | TGTGCCAGCACCTTAGGGGCGGGACTAACCTACGAGCAGTACTTC | many | TRBJ2-7 | TRBV7-9 | TRBD2
CASSLTRDEQYF | TGTGCCAGCAGCTTAACCCGGGACGAGCAGTACTTC | many | TRBJ2-7 | TRBV13 | .
CASSSQGSSYNSPLHF | TGTGCCAGCAGTTCTCAGGGGAGCTCCTATAATTCACCCCTCCACTTT | once | TRBJ1-6 | TRBV7-2 | .
CASSRRTGINTGELFF | TGTGCCAGCTCACGACGAACAGGAATTAACACCGGGGAGCTGTTTTTT | . | TRBJ2-2 | TRBV18 | .
CASRTQGAQGYTF | TGTGCCAGCAGAACACAGGGGGCGCAGGGCTACACCTTC | many | TRBJ1-2 | TRBV6-5 | TRBD1
CATGTASSYNSPLHF | TGTGCCACCGGGACGGCAAGCTCCTATAATTCACCCCTCCACTTT | many | TRBJ1-6 | TRBV28 | .
CASSYDMLIAGTGELFF | TGTGCCAGCAGCTACGATATGTTGATAGCCGGGACCGGGGAGCTGTTTTTT | many | TRBJ2-2 | TRBV12-3/TRBV12-4 | .
CSVGITEAFF | TGCAGTGTTGGGATCACTGAAGCTTTCTTT | many | TRBJ1-1 | TRBV20-1 | .